This TCR beta chain was profiled in a study of shared clonotypes between healthy human individuals. The CDR3 spans 12 residues. V lost 2 bases to trimming and J lost 12 bases, with 9 bases between them. CDR1 is SGHTS, CDR2 YDEGEE, per germline. Points from the study as a whole: How much donors shared clonotypes was expected to be affected by sequencing depth.

Of note for this clone: Its target is unknown.

Libraries were prepared by immunoSEQ multiplex PCR; TCRdb keeps only in-frame clonotypes and omits some of them. The sample lists about 1 million clones; approximately 76% were seen once. The chain has TRBV5-8 and TRBJ1-6; possibly TRBD1 for D (5 bases). This TCR was recovered from a man aged 18 to 29 in good health. Sequencing used memory CD4+ T cells sorted from blood. Subset of the sample: CD45RA-negative fraction. CDR3 sequence (DNA): TGTGCCAGCAGCTTCCATGGGGGACCCCTCCACTTT. It encodes CASSFHGGPLHF.